The source of this TCR beta chain is a study of OX40 agonist ivuxolimab in advanced cancers. The CDR3 consists of 13 residues. Between the trimmed V and J ends, which lost 4 bases and 0 bases, there was a span of 8 bases. Germline V CDR1 and CDR2: SQVTM, ANQGSEA. Some clones are missing from TCRdb's copy, which holds only in-frame ones; the method was immunoSEQ multiplex PCR. The sample carries about 48,000 clones, around nine tenths recorded once. This chain uses TRBV29-1 with TRBJ2-3; D ambiguous. The receptor's source is an adult with an advanced solid tumor such as melanoma, head and neck, liver or kidney cancer. Material: CD4+ or CD8+ T cells sorted from blood, obtained in a trial of the OX40 agonist ivuxolimab. The CDR3 reads CSVGSGSTDTQYF. The CDR3, as DNA: TGCAGCGTTGGGTCTGGAAGCACAGATACGCAGTATTTT.